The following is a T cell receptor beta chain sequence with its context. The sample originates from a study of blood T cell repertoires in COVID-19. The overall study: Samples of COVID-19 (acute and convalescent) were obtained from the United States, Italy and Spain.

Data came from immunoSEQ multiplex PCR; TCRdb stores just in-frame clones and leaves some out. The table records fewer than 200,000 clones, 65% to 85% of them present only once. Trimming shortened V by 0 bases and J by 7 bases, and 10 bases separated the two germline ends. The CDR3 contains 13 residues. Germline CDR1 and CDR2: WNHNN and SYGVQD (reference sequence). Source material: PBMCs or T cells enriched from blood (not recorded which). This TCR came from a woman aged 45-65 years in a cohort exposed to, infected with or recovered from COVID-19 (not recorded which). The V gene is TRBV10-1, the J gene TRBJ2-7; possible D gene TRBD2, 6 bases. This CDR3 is CASSESGGWEQYF. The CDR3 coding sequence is TGCGCCAGCAGTGAGTCAGGAGGGTGGGAGCAGTACTTC.